This TCR beta chain emerged from a study of blood T cells in healthy people across ages. A second PCR of about 7 to 12 cycles used a sample-barcoded 5' primer and a J-beta primer mix. TCRdb reanalysed the 5' RACE reads using MiXCR and keeps one entry per CDR3 protein. In the table there are approximately 770,000 distinct CDR3 sequences, more than 45% of which are singletons. Donors gave about 9.3 milliliters of peripheral blood apiece. CDR1 and CDR2 from the germline V gene are SEHNR and FQNEAQ (reference sequence). The CDR3 spans 14 residues. The chain is built from TRBV7-9 and TRBJ2-5, with D maybe TRBD1 (7 bases). The J call may be in error: the DNA end matches TRBJ2-7 better. The source material was blood. The clonotype originates from a man between 25 and 39 years old in good health. In nucleotides, the CDR3 is TGTGCCAGCAGCTTGAACAGGGGAGGCCACGAGCAGTACTTC. This translates into CASSLNRGGHEQYF.